Listed below are T cell receptor beta chains from one sample, sequenced in a study of Ad26.COV2.S vaccination and SARS-CoV-2 variants. The protocol was immunoSEQ multiplex PCR, while the TCRdb copy is restricted to in-frame clones and leaves out a portion. Altogether about 350,000 clones are present, 88% being singletons, with the ten largest covering 6.4%. Material: peripheral blood, obtained in a trial of Ad26.COV2.S vaccine versus placebo. These receptor sequences come from a person between 18 and 65 years old who received the Ad26.COV2.S COVID-19 vaccine or a placebo. CDR3s include the opening cysteine and the closing phenylalanine or tryptophan. The D gene is left open where the match is weak. Clone size is not always given. Where it is, it says once, few, many or a class for expanded clones.

CDR3	DNA	V	size	J	D
CASSQVQGNTEAFF	TGTGCCAGCAGCCAAGTACAGGGGAACACTGAAGCTTTCTTT	TRBV7-9	.	TRBJ1-1	.
CASANAGGGRNQPQHF	TGTGCTAGTGCCAATGCCGGGGGCGGCAGGAATCAGCCCCAGCATTTT	TRBV12-5	.	TRBJ1-5	.
CASSEGGLGNTIYF	TGCGCCAGCAGCGAAGGGGGCTTGGGAAACACCATATATTTT	TRBV5-1	.	TRBJ1-3	TRBD1
CASSPLLGQGTNEKLFF	TGTGCCAGCAGTCCCTTACTCGGACAGGGGACTAATGAAAAACTGTTTTTT	TRBV5-6	once	TRBJ1-4	TRBD1
CASSLGQGDIQYF	TGTGCCAGCAGTCTCGGACAGGGAGACATTCAGTACTTC	TRBV11-3	.	TRBJ2-4	TRBD1
CASSLDFVGEKLFF	TGCGCCAGCAGCTTGGATTTCGTCGGGGAAAAACTGTTTTTT	TRBV5-1	.	TRBJ1-4	.
CASSLSRGRTSGKEGGNEQFF	TGTGCCAGCAGTTTATCACGGGGCCGGACTAGCGGGAAGGAGGGCGGCAATGAGCAGTTCTTC	TRBV27	.	TRBJ2-1	TRBD2
CAWALGYSNQPQHF	TGTGCCTGGGCCCTGGGGTATAGCAATCAGCCCCAGCATTTT	TRBV30	.	TRBJ1-5	.
CAFGDNQPQHF	TGTGCCTTCGGGGACAATCAGCCCCAGCATTTT	TRBV30	.	TRBJ1-5	.
CASSQSLANEKLFF	TGTGCCAGCAGCCAATCCCTAGCTAATGAAAAACTGTTTTTT	TRBV7-2	.	TRBJ1-4	.
CASTTEGSNNEQFF	TGTGCCAGCACCACGGAGGGGAGTAACAATGAGCAGTTCTTC	TRBV6-4	.	TRBJ2-1	.
CASSDGGQPQHF	TGTGCCAGCAGTGATGGGGGTCAGCCCCAGCATTTT	TRBV25-1	.	TRBJ1-5	.
CASSPAPDRRDF	TGTGCCAGCAGCCCGGCTCCGGACAGACGTGATTTC	TRBV7-9	.	TRBJ2-7	.
CASSRDQSSYNEQFF	TGTGCCAGCAGTCGGGACCAAAGCTCCTACAATGAGCAGTTCTTC	TRBV7-2	.	TRBJ2-1	.
CASNSRDLGVYGYTF	TGTGCCAGTAACAGTCGGGATCTGGGGGTATATGGCTACACCTTC	TRBV19	.	TRBJ1-2	.
CASSLMNTEAFF	TGCGCCAGCAGCTTAATGAACACTGAAGCTTTCTTT	TRBV5-1	.	TRBJ1-1	.
CASSPHSPLHF	TGCGCCAGCAGCCCGCACTCACCCCTCCACTTT	TRBV5-1	.	TRBJ1-6	.
CASSGRGALWETQYF	TGTGCCAGCAGTGGCCGGGGGGCTCTATGGGAGACCCAGTACTTC	TRBV2	.	TRBJ2-5	.
CASSDPKRRYGYTF	TGTGCCAGCAGTGACCCAAAACGGAGGTATGGCTACACCTTC	TRBV6-4	.	TRBJ1-2	.
CASSRTSGTEQYF	TGTGCCAGCTCCCGGACTAGCGGGACCGAGCAGTACTTC	TRBV18	few	TRBJ2-7	TRBD2